Sequencing of this T cell receptor (beta chain) was carried out in a study of T cell changes during pregnancy in multiple sclerosis. This clone was found once. The table came from immunoSEQ multiplex PCR; TCRdb's copy has only in-frame clones and leaves some out. The sample has tens of thousands of clones, just under 95% seen once. Germline V CDR1 and CDR2: LGHNA, YSLEER. This CDR3 contains 16 residues. V lost 2 bases to trimming and J lost 2 bases, with 14 bases between them. The chain carries TRBV4-3 and TRBJ2-3; a weak D match, TRBD2 (7 bases). The sequenced sample was peripheral blood, obtained in the second trimester of pregnancy. This receptor was identified in a female donor in good health, enrolled as a control in a pregnancy study. The DNA of the CDR3 is TGCGCCAGCAGCCAACGAGGGGGGGGGAACACAGATACGCAGTATTTT. Translated, it gives CASSQRGGGNTDTQYF.